The 16 T cell receptor beta chains below all came from one sample that was sequenced in a study of shared clonotypes between healthy human individuals. Clones were read by immunoSEQ multiplex PCR, and TCRdb kept only the in-frame ones, dropping some. Of about 2 million clones in the sample, 85% to 95% were seen once. The sequenced material came from naive CD4+ T cells sorted from blood. The subset is: CD45RA+ positively selected. These receptors were taken from a man between 18 and 35 years old in good health.

The chain joins TRBV6-1 to TRBJ2-7, with 9 bases that match TRBD1. Unmatched junction bases numbered 9, after V lost 5 bases and J lost 4 bases. Germline V CDR1 and CDR2: MNHNS, SASEGT. The CDR3 has 15 residues. The CDR3 DNA reads TGTGCCAGCAGTCGACCCGGACAGGGGAGGTACGAGCAGTACTTC. It is translated as CASSRPGQGRYEQYF.

The genes are TRBV5-6 and TRBJ1-4; D remains unclear. Trimming took 0 bases from V and 8 from J, leaving 5 bases between them. CDR1 is SGHDT and CDR2 is YYEEEE in the germline V gene. The CDR3 is 12 residues long. The CDR3 bases are TGTGCCAGCAGCTTGGGCGTAGAAAAACTGTTTTTT. It yields the protein CASSLGVEKLFF.

This clone was detected only a few times. V usage is TRBV6-5 and J usage is TRBJ1-2, with a weak D call TRBD1 (6 bases). V was trimmed by 6 bases and J by 4 bases, leaving 12 bases between them. CDR1 is MNHEY and CDR2 is SVGAGI in the germline V gene. This CDR3 contains 13 residues. The CDR3 DNA reads TGTGCCAGCAGCCCGGGACACCTCTATGGCTACACCTTC. Protein sequence: CASSPGHLYGYTF.

V is TRBV10-2 and J is TRBJ1-1; D gene uncertain. Germline CDR1 is WSHSY and CDR2 is SAAADI. The CDR3 is made up of 14 amino acids. Trimming left V 6 bases short and J 4 bases short, with 15 bases between. In DNA form, the CDR3 reads TGCGCCAGCAGCCCTACGCATTTTGGCACTGAAGCTTTCTTT. Residues: CASSPTHFGTEAFF.

The chain uses TRBV19 and TRBJ2-7, with D perhaps matching TRBD2 (5 bases). CDR3 length: 14 amino acids. CDR1 and CDR2 (germline): LNHDA, SQIVND (reference sequence). The germline V and J ends were trimmed by 5 bases and 3 bases, with 14 bases remaining between them. The CDR3 DNA follows: TGTGCCAGTAGTGCCGGACTCTATGGCTACGAGCAGTACTTC. Protein sequence: CASSAGLYGYEQYF.

This clone was detected once. J is TRBJ2-3 and V is TRBV6-5; 9 positions agree with TRBD1. V lost 6 bases, J lost 5 bases, and 6 bases stayed unmatched. Germline V gene data show CDR1 as MNHEY and CDR2 as SVGAGI. The CDR3 is made up of 14 amino acids. The CDR3 is CASSRGQGKDTQYF. The CDR3 coding sequence is TGTGCCAGCAGCCGGGGACAGGGAAAAGATACGCAGTATTTT.

V usage is TRBV28 and J usage is TRBJ1-6; D gene ambiguous. CDR3 size: 15 residues. CDR1 is MDHEN and CDR2 is SYDVKM in the germline V gene. V dropped 8 bases and J dropped 7 bases, with 18 bases sitting between them. The DNA for the CDR3 is TGTGCCAGCCGAGAGGATGGGTATCGCAATTCACCCCTCCACTTT. As protein: CASREDGYRNSPLHF.

CDR3 sequence: CASSTRARQETQYF. The CDR3 coding sequence is TGTGCCAGTAGTACCCGGGCCAGGCAAGAGACCCAGTACTTC. The chain has TRBV19 and TRBJ2-5; D is unresolved. The germline V gene encodes CDR1 LNHDA and CDR2 SQIVND (reference sequence). The CDR3 has 14 residues. Trimming took off 4 bases at V and 2 bases at J, with 11 bases between the two ends.

J is TRBJ1-1 and V is TRBV9; 10 bases are shared with TRBD1. Looked up from germline, CDR1 is SGDLS and CDR2 is YYNGEE. With 4 bases clipped from V and 5 bases from J, the junction kept 14 bases outside the gene matches. This CDR3 is built from 17 residues. The CDR3 DNA reads TGTGCCAGCAGCCCAGGGACAGGGGCGGAGACGGGTACTGAAGCTTTCTTT. Its protein product is CASSPGTGAETGTEAFF. The full variable domain, completed using reference TRBV9 and TRBJ1-1, is DSGVTQTPKHLITATGQRVTLRCSPRSGDLSVYWYQQSLDQGLQFLIQYYNGEERAKGNILERFSAQQFPDLHSELNLSSLELGDSALYFCASSPGTGAETGTEAFFGQGTRLTVV.

The chain combines TRBV19 with TRBJ1-1, with D unclear. This CDR3 has 14 amino acids. Trimming left V 5 bases short and J 2 bases short, with 12 bases between. Germline loops: CDR1 LNHDA, CDR2 SQIVND (reference sequence). The CDR3 protein is CASSFVPGNTEAFF. Here the CDR3 DNA reads TGTGCCAGTAGTTTCGTCCCCGGAAACACTGAAGCTTTCTTT.

The chain has TRBV4-1 and TRBJ2-2; 9 nucleotides line up with TRBD1. V was pared by 2 bases and J by 4 bases, with 5 bases of the junction left unmatched. Germline loops: CDR1 MGHRA, CDR2 YSYEKL. The length of the CDR3 is 16 residues. The CDR3 is CASSQQDRGFTGELFF. The CDR3 DNA follows: TGCGCCAGCAGCCAACAGGACAGGGGTTTCACCGGGGAGCTGTTTTTT.

The chain's CDR3 is CAWRPSVGGYTF. The CDR3 DNA reads TGTGCCTGGAGGCCCTCAGTCGGAGGCTACACCTTC. The rearrangement uses TRBV30 and TRBJ1-2; D not resolved. The V gene's germline CDR1 is GTSNPN and CDR2 SVGIG (reference sequence). Trimming stripped 3 bases from V and 8 bases from J, with 13 bases between. The CDR3 consists of 12 residues.

This clone was seen a few times. The J gene is TRBJ1-5, the V gene TRBV6-1; D might be TRBD1 (5 bases). Trimming removed 0 bases at V and 10 bases at J, with 16 bases between. The CDR3 is 15 residues long. Germline loops: CDR1 MNHNS, CDR2 SASEGT. CDR3 in DNA: TGTGCCAGCAGTGAAGCAGGGACCGGGGCGTATCCCCAGCATTTT. Encoded protein: CASSEAGTGAYPQHF.

This chain links TRBV4-2 with TRBJ2-7; TRBD1 or TRBD2 may be the D gene (5 bases each). The V and J ends lost 2 bases and 4 bases respectively, with 12 bases between them. CDR1 and CDR2 (germline): LGHNA, YNFKEQ. The CDR3 runs 14 residues. This chain's CDR3 is CASSQSGTGYEQYF. CDR3 sequence (DNA): TGTGCCAGCAGCCAATCCGGGACGGGTTACGAGCAGTACTTC.

This clone turned up a few times. V is TRBV6-5 and J is TRBJ1-2; D ambiguous. Trimming stripped 6 bases from V and 7 bases from J, with 15 bases between. There are 13 residues in the CDR3. Germline V gives CDR1 MNHEY, CDR2 SVGAGI. CDR3 protein: CASSMTVSSGYTF. CDR3 sequence (DNA): TGTGCCAGCAGCATGACTGTCTCCAGTGGCTACACCTTC.

V gene TRBV5-1 combines with J gene TRBJ1-2, with 7 bases identical to TRBD1. Germline V gives CDR1 SGHRS, CDR2 YFSETQ. V trimming: 4 bases; J trimming: 2 bases; junction bases outside the gene matches: 8. This CDR3 has 15 amino acids. CDR3 sequence (DNA): TGCGCCAGCAGCGATAGGACAGGAGGAAACTATGGCTACACCTTC. It is translated as CASSDRTGGNYGYTF.